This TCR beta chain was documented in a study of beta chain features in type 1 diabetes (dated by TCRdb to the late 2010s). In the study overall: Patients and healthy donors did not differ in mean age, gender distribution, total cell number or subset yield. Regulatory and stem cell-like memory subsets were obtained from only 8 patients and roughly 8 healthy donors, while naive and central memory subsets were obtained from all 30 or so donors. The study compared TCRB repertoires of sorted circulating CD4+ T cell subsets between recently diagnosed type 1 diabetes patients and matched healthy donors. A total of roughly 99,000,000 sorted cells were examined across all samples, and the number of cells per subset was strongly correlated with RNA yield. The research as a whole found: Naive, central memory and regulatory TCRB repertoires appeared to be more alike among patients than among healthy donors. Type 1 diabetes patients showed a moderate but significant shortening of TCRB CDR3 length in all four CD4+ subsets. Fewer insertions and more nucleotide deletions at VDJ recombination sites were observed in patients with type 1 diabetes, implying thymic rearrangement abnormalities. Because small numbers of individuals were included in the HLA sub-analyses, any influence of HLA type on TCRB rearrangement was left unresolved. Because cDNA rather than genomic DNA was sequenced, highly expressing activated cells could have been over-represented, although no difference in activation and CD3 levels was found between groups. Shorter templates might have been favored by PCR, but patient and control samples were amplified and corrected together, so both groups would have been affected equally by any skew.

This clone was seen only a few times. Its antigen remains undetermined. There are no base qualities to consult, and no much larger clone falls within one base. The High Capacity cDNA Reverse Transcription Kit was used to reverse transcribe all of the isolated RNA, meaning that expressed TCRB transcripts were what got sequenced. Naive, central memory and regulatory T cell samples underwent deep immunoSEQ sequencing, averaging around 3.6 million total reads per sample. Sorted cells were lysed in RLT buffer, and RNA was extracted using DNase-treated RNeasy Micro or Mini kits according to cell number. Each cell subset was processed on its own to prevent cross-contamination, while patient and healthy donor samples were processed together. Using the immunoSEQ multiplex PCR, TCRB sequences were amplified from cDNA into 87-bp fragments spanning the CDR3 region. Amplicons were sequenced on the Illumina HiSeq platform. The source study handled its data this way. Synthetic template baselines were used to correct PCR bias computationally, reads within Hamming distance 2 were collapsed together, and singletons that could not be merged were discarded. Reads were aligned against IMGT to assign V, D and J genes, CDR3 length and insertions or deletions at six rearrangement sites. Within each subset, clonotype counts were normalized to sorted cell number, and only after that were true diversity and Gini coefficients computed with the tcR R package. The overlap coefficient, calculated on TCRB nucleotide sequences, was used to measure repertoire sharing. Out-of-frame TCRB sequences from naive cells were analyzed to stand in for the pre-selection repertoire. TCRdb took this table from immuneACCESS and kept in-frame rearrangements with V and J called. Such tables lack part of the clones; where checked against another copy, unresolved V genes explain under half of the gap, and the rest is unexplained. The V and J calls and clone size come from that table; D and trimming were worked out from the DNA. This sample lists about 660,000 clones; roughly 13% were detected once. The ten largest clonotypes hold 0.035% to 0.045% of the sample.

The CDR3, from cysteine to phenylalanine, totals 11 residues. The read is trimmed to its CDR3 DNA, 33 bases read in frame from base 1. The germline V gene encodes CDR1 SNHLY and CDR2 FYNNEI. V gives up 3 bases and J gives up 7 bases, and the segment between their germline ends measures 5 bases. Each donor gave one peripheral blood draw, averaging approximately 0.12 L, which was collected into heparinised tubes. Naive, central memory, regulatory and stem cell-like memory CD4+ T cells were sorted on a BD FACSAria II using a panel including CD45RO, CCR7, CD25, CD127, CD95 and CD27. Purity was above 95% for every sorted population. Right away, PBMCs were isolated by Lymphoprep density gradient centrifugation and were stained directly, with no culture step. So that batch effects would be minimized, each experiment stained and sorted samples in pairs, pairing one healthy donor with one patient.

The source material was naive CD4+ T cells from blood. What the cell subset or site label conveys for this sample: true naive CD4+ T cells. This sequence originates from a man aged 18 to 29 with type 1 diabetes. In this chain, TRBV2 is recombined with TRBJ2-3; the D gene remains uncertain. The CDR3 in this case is CASSEKNTQYF. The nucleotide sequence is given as TGTGCCAGCAGTGAGAAGAATACGCAGTATTTT.